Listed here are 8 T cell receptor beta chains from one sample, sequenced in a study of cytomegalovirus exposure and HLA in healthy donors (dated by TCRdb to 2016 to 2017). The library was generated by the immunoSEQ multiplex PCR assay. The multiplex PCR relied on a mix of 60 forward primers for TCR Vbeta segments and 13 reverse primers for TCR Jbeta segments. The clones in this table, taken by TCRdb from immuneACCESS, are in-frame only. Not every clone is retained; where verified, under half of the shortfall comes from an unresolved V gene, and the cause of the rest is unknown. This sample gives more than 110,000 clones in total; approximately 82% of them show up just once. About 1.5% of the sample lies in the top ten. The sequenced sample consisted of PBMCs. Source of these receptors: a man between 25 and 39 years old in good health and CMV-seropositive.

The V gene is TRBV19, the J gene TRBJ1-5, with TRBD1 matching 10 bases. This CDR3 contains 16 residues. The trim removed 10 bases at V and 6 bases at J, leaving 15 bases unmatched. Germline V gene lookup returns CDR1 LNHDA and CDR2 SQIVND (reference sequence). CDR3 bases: TGTGCCATCACGACCCGGACAGGGGGTACCGGTCAGCCCCAGCATTTT. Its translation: CAITTRTGGTGQPQHF.

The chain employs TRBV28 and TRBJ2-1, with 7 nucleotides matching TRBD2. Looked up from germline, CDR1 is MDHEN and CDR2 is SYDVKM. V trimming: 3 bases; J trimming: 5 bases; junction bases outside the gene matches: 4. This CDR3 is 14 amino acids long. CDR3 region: CASSFPSGNNEQFF. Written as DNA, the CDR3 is TGTGCCAGCAGTTTCCCTAGCGGAAACAATGAGCAGTTCTTC.

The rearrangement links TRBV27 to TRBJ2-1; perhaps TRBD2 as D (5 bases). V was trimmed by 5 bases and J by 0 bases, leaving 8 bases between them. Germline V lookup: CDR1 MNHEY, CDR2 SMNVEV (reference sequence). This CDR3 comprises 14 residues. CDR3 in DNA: TGTGCCAGCAGTCCGGGGATCTCCTACAATGAGCAGTTCTTC. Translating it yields CASSPGISYNEQFF.

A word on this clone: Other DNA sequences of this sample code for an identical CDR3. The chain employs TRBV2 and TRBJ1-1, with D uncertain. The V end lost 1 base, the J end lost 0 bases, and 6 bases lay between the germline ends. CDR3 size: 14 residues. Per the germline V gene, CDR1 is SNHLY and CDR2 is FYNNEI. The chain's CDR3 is CASSEGGLNTEAFF. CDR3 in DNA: TGTGCCAGCAGTGAAGGAGGATTGAACACTGAAGCTTTCTTT.

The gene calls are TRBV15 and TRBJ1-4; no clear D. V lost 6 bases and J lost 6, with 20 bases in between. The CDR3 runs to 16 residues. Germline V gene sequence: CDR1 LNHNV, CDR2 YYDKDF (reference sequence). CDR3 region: CATSPSNSAGYEKLFF. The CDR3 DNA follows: TGTGCCACCAGTCCTTCTAACTCGGCAGGTTATGAAAAACTGTTTTTT.

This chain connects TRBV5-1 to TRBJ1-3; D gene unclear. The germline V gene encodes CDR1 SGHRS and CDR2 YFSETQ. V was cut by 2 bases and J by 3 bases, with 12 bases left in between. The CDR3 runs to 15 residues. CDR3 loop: CASSLGTEGGNTIYF. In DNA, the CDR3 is TGCGCCAGCAGCTTAGGCACAGAGGGTGGAAACACCATATATTTT.

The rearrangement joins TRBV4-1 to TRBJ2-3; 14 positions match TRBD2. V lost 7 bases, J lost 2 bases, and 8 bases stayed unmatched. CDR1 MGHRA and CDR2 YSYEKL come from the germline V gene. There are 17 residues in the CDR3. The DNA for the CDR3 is TGCGCCAGCACCCCGGGACTAGCGGGGGCGCTCACAGATACGCAGTATTTT. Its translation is CASTPGLAGALTDTQYF.

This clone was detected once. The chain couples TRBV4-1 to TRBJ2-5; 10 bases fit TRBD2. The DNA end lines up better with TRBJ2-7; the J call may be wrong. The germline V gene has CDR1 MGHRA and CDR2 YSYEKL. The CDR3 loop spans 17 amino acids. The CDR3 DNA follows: TGCGCCAGCAGCCAAGAACCTAGCGGGAGATGGTCCTACGAGCAGTACTTC. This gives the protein CASSQEPSGRWSYEQYF.